Each of the 2 T cell receptor beta chains below was sequenced from the same sample in a study of identical twins' blood T cells. In TCRdb, the 5' RACE reads were re-called with MiXCR into one record per CDR3 protein. The sample consists of roughly 340,000 distinct CDR3 sequences, under 30% of them appearing once. The sample taken for sequencing was PBMCs. These receptors all stem from a woman between 18 and 50 years old in good health.

Many counts were recorded for this clonotype. The chain employs TRBV10-3 and TRBJ1-5; the D gene is possibly TRBD1 (6 bases). This CDR3 region has 15 residues. CDR1 ENHRY and CDR2 SYGVKD come from the germline V gene. Trimming removed 10 bases from V and 2 bases from J, with 18 bases in between. CDR3 DNA: TGTGCCACTGGGGCACAGGGTTCCGGCAATCAGCCCCAGCATTTT. Protein sequence: CATGAQGSGNQPQHF.

This clonotype showed up just a few times. The genes are TRBV20-1 and TRBJ2-2, with D perhaps assigned TRBD1 or TRBD2 (6 bases each). The CDR3 loop spans 14 amino acids. Between the trimmed V and J ends, which lost 7 bases and 0 bases, there was a span of 12 bases. Germline V gene sequence: CDR1 DFQATT, CDR2 SNEGSKA (reference sequence). The CDR3 loop is CSVGGLSNTGELFF. CDR3 sequence (DNA): TGCAGTGTTGGGGGGCTGTCGAACACCGGGGAGCTGTTTTTT.